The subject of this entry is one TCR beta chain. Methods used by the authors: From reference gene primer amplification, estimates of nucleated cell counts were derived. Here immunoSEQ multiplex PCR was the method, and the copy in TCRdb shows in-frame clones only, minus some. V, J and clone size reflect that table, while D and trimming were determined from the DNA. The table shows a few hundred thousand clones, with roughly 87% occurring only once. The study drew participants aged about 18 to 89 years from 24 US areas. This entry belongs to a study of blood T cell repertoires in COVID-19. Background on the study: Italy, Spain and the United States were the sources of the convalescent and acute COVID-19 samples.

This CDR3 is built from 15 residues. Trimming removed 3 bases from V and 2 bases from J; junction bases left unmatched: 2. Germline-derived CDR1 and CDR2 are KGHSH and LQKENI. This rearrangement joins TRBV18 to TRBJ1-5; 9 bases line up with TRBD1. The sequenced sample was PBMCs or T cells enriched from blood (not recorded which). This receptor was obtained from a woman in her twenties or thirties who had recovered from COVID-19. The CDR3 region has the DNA TGTGCCAGCTCACCCCGGGACAGGGGCAATCAGCCCCAGCATTTT. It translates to CASSPRDRGNQPQHF.